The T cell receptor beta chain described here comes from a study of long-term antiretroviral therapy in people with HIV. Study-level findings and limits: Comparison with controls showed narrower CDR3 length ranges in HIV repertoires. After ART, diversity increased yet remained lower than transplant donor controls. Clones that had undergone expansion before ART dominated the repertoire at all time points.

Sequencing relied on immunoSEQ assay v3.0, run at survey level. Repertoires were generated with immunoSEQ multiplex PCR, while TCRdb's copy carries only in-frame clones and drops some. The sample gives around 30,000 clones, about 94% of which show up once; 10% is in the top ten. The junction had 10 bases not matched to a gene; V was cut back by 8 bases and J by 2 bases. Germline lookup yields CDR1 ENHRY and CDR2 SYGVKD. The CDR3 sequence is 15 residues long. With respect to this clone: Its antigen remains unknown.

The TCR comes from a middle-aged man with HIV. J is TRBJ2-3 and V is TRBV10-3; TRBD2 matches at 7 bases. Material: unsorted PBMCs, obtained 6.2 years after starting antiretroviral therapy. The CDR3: CAIAPTAGDTDTQYF. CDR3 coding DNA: TGTGCCATCGCCCCGACCGCGGGGGACACAGATACGCAGTATTTT.